This TCR beta chain was found in a study of graft-versus-host responses after intestinal transplantation. A single count supports this clone. Trimming removed 0 bases from V and 4 bases from J, with 7 bases in between. This CDR3 is 13 amino acids long. The germline V gene has CDR1 PRHDT and CDR2 FYEKMQ (reference sequence). The repertoire was sequenced with immunoSEQ multiplex PCR; TCRdb's copy has only in-frame clones and lacks some. The sample consists of about 97,000 clones, approximately 90% of them appearing once. This receptor was obtained from a human patient who received an intestinal transplant, so some T cells may come from the graft donor. The source was PBMCs, collected roughly 450 days after intestinal transplant. The chain is built from TRBV13 and TRBJ2-7; D unresolved. The DNA for the CDR3 is TGTGCCAGCAGCTTAGGGGTTGGATACGAGCAGTACTTC. Its protein product is CASSLGVGYEQYF.